This TCR beta chain derives from a study of blood T cell repertoires in COVID-19. Here immunoSEQ multiplex PCR was the method, and the copy in TCRdb shows in-frame clones only, minus some. The table has 230,000 or so clones, roughly 80% seen once. V lost 2 bases, J lost 3 bases, and 7 bases lay in between. The CDR3 is 13 amino acids. This TCR came from a man between 50 and 59 years old who had recovered from COVID-19. Material for sequencing was PBMCs or T cells enriched from blood (not recorded which). The chain uses TRBV12-3 or TRBV12-4 and TRBJ1-1; D is undetermined. CDR3 coding DNA: TGTGCCAGCAGTTTATTTCGGGACACTGAAGCTTTCTTT. Protein product: CASSLFRDTEAFF.